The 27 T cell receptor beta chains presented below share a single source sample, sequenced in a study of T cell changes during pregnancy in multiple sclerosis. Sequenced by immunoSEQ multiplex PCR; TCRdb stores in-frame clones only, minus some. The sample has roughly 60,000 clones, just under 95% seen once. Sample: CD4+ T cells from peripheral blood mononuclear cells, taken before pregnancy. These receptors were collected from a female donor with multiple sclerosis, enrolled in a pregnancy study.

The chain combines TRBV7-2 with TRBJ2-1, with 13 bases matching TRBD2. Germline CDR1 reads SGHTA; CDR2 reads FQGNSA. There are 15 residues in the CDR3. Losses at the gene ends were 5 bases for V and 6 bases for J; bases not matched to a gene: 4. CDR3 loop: CASSPRLAGGNEQFF. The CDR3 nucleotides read TGTGCCAGCAGCCCAAGACTAGCGGGAGGCAATGAGCAGTTCTTC.

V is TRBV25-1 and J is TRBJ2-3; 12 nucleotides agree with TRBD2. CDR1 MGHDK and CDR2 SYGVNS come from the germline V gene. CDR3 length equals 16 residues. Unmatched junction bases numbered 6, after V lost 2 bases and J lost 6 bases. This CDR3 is CASSELAGGPADTQYF. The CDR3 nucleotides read TGTGCCAGCAGTGAACTAGCGGGAGGGCCGGCGGATACGCAGTATTTT.

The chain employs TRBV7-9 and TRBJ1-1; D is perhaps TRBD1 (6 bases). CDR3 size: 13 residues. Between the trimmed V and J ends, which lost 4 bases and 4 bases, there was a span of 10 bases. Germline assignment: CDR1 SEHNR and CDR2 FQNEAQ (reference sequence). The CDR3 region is CASSSRTATEAFF. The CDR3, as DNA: TGTGCCAGCAGCTCCCGGACAGCCACTGAAGCTTTCTTT. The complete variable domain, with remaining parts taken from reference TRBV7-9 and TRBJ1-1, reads DTGVSQNPRHKITKRGQNVTFRCDPISEHNRLYWYRQTLGQGPEFLTYFQNEAQLEKSRLLSDRFSAERPKGSFSTLEIQRTEQGDSAMYLCASSSRTATEAFFGQGTRLTVV.

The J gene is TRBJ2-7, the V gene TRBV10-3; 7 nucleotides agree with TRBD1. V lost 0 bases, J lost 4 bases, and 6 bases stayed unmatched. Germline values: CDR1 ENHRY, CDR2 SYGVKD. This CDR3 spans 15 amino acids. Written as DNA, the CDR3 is TGTGCCATCAGTGAGTCGGTGGTGACAGGGTACGAGCAGTACTTC. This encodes CAISESVVTGYEQYF.

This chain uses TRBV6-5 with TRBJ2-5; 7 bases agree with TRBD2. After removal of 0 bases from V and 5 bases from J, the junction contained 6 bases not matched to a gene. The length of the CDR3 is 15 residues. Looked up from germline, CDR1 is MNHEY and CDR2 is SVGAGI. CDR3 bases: TGTGCCAGCAGTTACTCCGGGGGGTTTGGGGAGACCCAGTACTTC. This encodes CASSYSGGFGETQYF.

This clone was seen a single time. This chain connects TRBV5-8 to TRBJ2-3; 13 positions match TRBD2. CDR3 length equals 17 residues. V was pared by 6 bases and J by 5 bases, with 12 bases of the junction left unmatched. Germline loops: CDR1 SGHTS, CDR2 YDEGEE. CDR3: CASNTPGLAGSEDTQYF. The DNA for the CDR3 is TGTGCCAGCAACACCCCGGGACTAGCGGGATCGGAAGATACGCAGTATTTT.

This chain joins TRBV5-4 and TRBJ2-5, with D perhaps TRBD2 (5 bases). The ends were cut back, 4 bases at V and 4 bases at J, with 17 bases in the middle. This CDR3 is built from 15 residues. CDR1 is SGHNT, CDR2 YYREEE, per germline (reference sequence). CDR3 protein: CASSVPRASPETQYF. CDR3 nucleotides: TGTGCCAGCAGCGTGCCTCGGGCTAGCCCAGAGACCCAGTACTTC. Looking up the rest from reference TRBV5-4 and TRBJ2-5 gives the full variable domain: ETGVTQSPTHLIKTRGQQVTLRCSSQSGHNTVSWYQQALGQGPQFIFQYYREEENGRGNFPPRFSGLQFPNYSSELNVNALELDDSALYLCASSVPRASPETQYFGPGTRLLVL.

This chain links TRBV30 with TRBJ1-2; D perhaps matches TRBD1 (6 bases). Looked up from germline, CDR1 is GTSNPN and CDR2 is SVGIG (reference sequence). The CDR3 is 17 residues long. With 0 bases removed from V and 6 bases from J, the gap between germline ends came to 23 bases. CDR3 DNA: TGTGCCTGGAGTGTACCGAGGTACAGGGAAATTCACCATGGCTACACCTTC. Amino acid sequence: CAWSVPRYREIHHGYTF.

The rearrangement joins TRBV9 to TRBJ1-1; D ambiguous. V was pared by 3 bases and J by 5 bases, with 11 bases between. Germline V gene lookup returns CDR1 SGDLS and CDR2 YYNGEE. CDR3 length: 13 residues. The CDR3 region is CASSGLRGTEAFF. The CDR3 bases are TGTGCCAGCAGCGGATTACGGGGAACTGAAGCTTTCTTT.

The CDR3 reads CASSPGTFSSYNEQFF. The CDR3 region has the DNA TGTGCCAGCAGTCCCGGGACATTTAGCTCCTACAATGAGCAGTTCTTC. The chain is built from TRBV25-1 and TRBJ2-1; D is perhaps TRBD1 (6 bases). The CDR3 sequence is 16 residues long. Germline assignment: CDR1 MGHDK and CDR2 SYGVNS. V dropped 5 bases and J dropped 0 bases, with 14 bases sitting between them.

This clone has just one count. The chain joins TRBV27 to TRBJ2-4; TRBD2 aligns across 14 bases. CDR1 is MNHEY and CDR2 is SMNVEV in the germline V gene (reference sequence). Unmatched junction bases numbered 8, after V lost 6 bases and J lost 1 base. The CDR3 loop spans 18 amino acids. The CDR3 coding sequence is TGTGCCAGCAGGTTGGGACTAGCGGGAGTCCTGGCCAAAAACATTCAGTACTTC. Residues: CASRLGLAGVLAKNIQYF.

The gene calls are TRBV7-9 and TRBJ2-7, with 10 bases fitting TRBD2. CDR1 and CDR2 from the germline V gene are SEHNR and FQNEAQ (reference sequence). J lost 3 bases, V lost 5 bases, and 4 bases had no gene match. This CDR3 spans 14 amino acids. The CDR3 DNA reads TGTGCCAGCAGCAGGACTAGCGGCTACTACGAGCAGTACTTC. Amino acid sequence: CASSRTSGYYEQYF.

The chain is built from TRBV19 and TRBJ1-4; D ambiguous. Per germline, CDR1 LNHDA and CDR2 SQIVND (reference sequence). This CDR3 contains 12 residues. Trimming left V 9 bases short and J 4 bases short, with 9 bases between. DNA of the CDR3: TGTGCCAGGGCCAGTATTAATGAAAAACTGTTTTTT. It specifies CARASINEKLFF.

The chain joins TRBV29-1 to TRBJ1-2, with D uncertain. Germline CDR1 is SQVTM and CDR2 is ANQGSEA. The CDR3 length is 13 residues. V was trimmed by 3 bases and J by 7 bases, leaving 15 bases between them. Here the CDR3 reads CSVEVSPGSGYTF. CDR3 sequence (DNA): TGCAGCGTTGAGGTCTCTCCTGGGAGTGGCTACACCTTC.

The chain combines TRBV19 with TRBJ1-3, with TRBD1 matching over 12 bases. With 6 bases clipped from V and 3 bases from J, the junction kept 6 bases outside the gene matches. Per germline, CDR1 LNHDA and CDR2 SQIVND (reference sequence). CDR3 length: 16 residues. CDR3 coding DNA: TGTGCCAGTAGGGGGACAGGGGGCTCCCGTGGAAACACCATATATTTT. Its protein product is CASRGTGGSRGNTIYF.

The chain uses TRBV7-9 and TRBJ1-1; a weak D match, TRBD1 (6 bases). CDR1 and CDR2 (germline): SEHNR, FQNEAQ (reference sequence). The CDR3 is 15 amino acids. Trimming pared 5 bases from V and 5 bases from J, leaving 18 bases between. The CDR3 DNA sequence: TGTGCCAGCAGCCGAAGGGGGGGGGAGGGGACTGAAGCTTTCTTT. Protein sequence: CASSRRGGEGTEAFF.

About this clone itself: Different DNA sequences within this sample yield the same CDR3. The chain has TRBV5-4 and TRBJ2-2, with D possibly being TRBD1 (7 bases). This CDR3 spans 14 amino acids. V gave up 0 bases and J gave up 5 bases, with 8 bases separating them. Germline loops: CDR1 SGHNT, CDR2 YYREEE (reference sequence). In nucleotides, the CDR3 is TGTGCCAGCAGCTTGGCAGGGGGGACCGGGGAGCTGTTTTTT. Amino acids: CASSLAGGTGELFF. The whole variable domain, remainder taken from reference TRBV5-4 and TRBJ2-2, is ETGVTQSPTHLIKTRGQQVTLRCSSQSGHNTVSWYQQALGQGPQFIFQYYREEENGRGNFPPRFSGLQFPNYSSELNVNALELDDSALYLCASSLAGGTGELFFGEGSRLTVL.

CDR3 loop: CASSVAPTGDQYEQYF. CDR3 nucleotide sequence: TGTGCCAGCAGCGTAGCCCCGACAGGAGACCAATACGAGCAGTACTTC. This rearrangement joins TRBV9 to TRBJ2-7, with D perhaps TRBD1 (6 bases). V gave up 0 bases and J gave up 4 bases, with 17 bases separating them. Per the germline V gene, CDR1 is SGDLS and CDR2 is YYNGEE. The CDR3 spans 16 residues.

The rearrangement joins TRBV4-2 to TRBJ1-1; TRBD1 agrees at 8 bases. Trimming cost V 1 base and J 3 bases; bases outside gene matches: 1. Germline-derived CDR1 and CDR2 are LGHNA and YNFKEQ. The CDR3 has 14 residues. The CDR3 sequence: CASSQGTGYTEAFF. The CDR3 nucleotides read TGTGCCAGCAGCCAAGGGACAGGGTACACTGAAGCTTTCTTT.

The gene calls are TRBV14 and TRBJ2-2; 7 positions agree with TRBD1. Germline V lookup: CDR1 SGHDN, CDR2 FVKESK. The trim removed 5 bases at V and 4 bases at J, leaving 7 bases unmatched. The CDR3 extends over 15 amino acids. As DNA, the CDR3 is TGTGCCAGCAGCAGCCACAGGGGCCGCACCGGGGAGCTGTTTTTT. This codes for CASSSHRGRTGELFF.

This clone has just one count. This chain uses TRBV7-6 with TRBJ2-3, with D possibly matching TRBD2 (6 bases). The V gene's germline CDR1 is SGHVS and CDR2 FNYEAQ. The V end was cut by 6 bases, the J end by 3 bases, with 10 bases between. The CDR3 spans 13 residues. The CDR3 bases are TGTGCCAGCAGTCCCGGACTAACAGATACGCAGTATTTT. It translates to CASSPGLTDTQYF.

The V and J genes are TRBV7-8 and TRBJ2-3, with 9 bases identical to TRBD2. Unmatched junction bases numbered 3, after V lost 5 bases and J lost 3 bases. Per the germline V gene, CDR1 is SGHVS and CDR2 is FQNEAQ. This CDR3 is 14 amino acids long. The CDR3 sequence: CASSPGLATDTQYF. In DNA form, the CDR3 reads TGTGCCAGCAGCCCAGGACTAGCGACAGATACGCAGTATTTT. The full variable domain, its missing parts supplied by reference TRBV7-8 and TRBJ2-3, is GAGVSQSPRYKVAKRGQDVALRCDPISGHVSLFWYQQALGQGPEFLTYFQNEAQLDKSGLPSDRFFAERPEGSVSTLKIQRTQQEDSAVYLCASSPGLATDTQYFGPGTRLTVL.

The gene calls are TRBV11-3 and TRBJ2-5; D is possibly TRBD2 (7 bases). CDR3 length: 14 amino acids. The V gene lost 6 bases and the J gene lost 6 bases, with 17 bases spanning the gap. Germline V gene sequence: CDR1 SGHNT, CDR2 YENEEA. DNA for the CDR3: TGTGCCAGCAGTGAATCGGGGGGCGTGAAGACCCAGTACTTC. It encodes CASSESGGVKTQYF.

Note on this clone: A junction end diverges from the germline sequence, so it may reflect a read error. CDR3 DNA sequence: TGTGCCAGTAGTACGGACAGGGGAACTGGAGCTTTCTTT. Protein product: CASSTDRGTGAFF. The rearrangement links TRBV19 to TRBJ1-1; the match to TRBD1 covers 9 bases. Germline CDR1 is LNHDA and CDR2 is SQIVND (reference sequence). This CDR3 spans 13 amino acids.

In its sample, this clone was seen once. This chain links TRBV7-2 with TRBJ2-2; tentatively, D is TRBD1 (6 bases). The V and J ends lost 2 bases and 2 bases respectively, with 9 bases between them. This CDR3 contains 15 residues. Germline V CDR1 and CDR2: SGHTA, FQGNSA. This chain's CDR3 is CASSLRTVNTGELFF. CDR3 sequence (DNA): TGTGCCAGCAGCTTAAGGACAGTTAACACCGGGGAGCTGTTTTTT.

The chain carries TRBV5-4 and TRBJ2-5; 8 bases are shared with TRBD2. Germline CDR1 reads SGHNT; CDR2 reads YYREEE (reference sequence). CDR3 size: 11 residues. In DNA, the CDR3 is TGTGTAGCGGGGACCTTGGAGACCCAGTACTTC. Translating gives CVAGTLETQYF.

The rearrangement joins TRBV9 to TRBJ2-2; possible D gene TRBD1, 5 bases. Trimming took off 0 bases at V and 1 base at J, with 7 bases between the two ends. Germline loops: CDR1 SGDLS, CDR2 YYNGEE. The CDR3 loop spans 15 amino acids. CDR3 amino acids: CASSVATGNTGELFF. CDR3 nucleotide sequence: TGTGCCAGCAGCGTAGCTACAGGGAACACCGGGGAGCTGTTTTTT.